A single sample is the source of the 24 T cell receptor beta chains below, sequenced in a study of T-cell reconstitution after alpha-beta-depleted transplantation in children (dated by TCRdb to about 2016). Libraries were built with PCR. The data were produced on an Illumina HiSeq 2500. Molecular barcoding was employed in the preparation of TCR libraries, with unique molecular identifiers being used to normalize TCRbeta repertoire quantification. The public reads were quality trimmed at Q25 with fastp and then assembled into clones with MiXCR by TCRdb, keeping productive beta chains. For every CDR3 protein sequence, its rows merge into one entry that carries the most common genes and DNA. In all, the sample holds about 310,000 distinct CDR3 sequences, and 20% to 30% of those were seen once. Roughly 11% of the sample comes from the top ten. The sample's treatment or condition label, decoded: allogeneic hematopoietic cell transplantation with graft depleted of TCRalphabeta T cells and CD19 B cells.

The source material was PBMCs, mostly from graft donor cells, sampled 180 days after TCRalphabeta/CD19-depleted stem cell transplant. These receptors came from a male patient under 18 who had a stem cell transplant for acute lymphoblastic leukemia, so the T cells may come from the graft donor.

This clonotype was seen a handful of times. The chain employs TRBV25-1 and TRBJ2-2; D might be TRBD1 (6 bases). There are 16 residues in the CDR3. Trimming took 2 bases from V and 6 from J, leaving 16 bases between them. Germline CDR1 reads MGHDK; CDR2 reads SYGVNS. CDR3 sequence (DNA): TGTGCCAGCAGTGAACAACCTTACCCAGGGGCCGGGGAGCTGTTTTTT. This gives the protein CASSEQPYPGAGELFF.

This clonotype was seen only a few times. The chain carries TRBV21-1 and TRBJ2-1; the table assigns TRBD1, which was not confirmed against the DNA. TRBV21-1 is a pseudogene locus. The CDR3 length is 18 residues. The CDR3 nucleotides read TGTGCCAGCAGCAAAGTCCCCTACTACCGCTTTCAGGGGGGTGAGCAGTTCTTC. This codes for CASSKVPYYRFQGGEQFF.

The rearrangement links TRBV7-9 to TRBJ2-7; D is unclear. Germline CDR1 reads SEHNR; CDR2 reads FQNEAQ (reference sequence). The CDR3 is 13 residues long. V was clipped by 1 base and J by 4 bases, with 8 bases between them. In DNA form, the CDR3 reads TGTGCCAGCAGCTTAGGTTTAGAATACGAGCAGTACTTC. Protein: CASSLGLEYEQYF.

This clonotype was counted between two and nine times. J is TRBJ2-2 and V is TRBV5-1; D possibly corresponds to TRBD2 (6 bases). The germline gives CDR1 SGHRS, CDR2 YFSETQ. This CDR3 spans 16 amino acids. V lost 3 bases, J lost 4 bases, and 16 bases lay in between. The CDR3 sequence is CASSSLHRRGTGELFF. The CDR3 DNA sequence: TGCGCCAGCAGCTCACTGCACAGGAGGGGCACCGGGGAGCTGTTTTTT.

The CDR3 nucleotides read TGTGCCATCAGTCACCTCCTAGCGGGAAGCACAGATACGCAGTATTTT. It translates to CAISHLLAGSTDTQYF. The rearrangement links TRBV10-3 to TRBJ2-3; 9 positions agree with TRBD2. Germline-derived CDR1 and CDR2 are ENHRY and SYGVKD. The V gene end was trimmed by 5 bases and the J gene end by 0 bases; junction bases not matched to a gene: 6. The CDR3 length is 16 residues.

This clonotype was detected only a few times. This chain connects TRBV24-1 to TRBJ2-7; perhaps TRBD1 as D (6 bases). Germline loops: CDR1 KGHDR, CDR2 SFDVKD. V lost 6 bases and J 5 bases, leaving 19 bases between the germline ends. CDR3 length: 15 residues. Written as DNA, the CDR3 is TGTGCCACCAGTTCGAGACAGACAGGAAGGCACGAGCAGTACTTC. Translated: CATSSRQTGRHEQYF.

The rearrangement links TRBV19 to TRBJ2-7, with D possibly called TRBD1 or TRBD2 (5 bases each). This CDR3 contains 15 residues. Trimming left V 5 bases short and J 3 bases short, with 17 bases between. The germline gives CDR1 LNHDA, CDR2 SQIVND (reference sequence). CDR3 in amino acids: CASSPSGRGDYEQYF. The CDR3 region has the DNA TGTGCCAGTAGTCCGTCGGGACGGGGAGACTACGAGCAGTACTTC.

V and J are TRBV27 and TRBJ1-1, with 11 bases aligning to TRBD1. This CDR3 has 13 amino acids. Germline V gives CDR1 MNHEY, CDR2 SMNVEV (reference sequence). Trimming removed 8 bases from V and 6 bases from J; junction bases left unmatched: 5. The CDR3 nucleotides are TGTGCCAGCTCCCGGGACAGGGGGGCTGAAGCTTTCTTT. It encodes CASSRDRGAEAFF.

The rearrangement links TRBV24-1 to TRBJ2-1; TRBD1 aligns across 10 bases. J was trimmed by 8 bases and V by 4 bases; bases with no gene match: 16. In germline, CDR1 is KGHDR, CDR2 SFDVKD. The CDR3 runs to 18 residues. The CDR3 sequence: CATSDSGHTGQGFDEQFF. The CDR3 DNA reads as TGTGCCACCAGTGACTCAGGCCACACGGGACAGGGGTTCGATGAGCAGTTCTTC.

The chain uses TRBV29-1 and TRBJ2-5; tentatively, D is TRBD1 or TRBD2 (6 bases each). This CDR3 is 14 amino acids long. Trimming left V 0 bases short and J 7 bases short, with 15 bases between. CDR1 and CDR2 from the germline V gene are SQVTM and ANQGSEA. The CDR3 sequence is CSVEDRRGDGTQYF. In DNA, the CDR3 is TGCAGCGTTGAAGATCGTAGGGGGGACGGGACCCAGTACTTC.

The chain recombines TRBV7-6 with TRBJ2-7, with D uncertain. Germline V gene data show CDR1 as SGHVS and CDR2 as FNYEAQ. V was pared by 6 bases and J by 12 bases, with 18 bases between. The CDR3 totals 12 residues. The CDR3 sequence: CASSKPLSSPYF. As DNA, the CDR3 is TGTGCCAGCAGTAAGCCTCTCAGCAGTCCGTACTTC.

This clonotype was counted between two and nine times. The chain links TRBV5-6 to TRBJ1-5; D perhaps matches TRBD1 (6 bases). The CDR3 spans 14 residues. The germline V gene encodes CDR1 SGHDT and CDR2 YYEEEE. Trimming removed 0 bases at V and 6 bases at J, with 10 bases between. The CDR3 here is CASSLGGGRQPQHF. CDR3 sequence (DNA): TGTGCCAGCAGCTTGGGCGGGGGGCGTCAGCCCCAGCATTTT.

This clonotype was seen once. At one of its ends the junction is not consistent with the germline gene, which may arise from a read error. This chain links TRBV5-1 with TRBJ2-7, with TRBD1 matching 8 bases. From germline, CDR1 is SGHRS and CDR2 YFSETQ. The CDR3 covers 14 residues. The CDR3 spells CASRETGAYYEQSF. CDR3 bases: TGCGCCAGCAGAGAGACAGGGGCCTACTACGAGCAGTCCTTC.

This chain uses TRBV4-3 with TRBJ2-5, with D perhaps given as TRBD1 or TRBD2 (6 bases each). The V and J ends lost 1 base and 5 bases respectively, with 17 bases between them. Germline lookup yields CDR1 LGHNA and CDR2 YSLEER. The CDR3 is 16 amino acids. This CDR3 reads CASSQGVWGARETQYF. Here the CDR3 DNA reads TGCGCCAGCAGCCAAGGAGTGTGGGGGGCGAGGGAGACCCAGTACTTC.

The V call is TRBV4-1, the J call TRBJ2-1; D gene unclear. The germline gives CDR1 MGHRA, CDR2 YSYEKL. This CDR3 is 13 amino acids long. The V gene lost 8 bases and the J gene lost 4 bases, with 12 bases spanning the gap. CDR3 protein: CASRTGPYNEQFF. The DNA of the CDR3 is TGCGCCAGCCGGACGGGCCCTTACAATGAGCAGTTCTTC.

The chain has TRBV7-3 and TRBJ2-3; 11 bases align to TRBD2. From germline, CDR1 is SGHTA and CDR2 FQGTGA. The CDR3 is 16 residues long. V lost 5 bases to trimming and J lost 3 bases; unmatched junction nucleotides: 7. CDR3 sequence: CASSRLAGHLTDTQYF. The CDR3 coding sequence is TGTGCCAGCAGCCGACTAGCGGGACACCTTACAGATACGCAGTATTTT.

The CDR3 sequence: CASIGQRRAYEQYF. For the CDR3, the DNA is TGTGCCAGCATCGGACAGAGGAGGGCCTACGAGCAGTACTTC. This chain links TRBV2 with TRBJ2-7; D possibly uses TRBD1 or TRBD2 (6 bases each). Trimming shortened V by 7 bases and J by 2 bases, and 15 bases separated the two germline ends. CDR3 length: 14 residues. Germline V lookup: CDR1 SNHLY, CDR2 FYNNEI.

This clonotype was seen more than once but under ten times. CDR3 protein: CASSQGQLNTEAFF. The DNA of the CDR3 is TGCGCCAGCAGCCAGGGACAGCTGAACACTGAAGCTTTCTTT. The chain recombines TRBV4-1 with TRBJ1-1; the match to TRBD1 covers 7 bases. CDR3 length: 14 residues. Germline loops: CDR1 MGHRA, CDR2 YSYEKL. The V and J ends lost 3 bases and 0 bases, in that order; junction bases with no gene match: 1.

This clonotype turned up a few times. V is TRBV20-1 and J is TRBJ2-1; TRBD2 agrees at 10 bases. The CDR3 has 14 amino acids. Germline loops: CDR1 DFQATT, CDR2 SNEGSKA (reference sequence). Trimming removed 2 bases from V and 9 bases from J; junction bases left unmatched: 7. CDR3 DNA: TGCAGTGCTAGATCGGGACTAGCGCCCCCTGAGCAGTTCTTC. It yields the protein CSARSGLAPPEQFF.

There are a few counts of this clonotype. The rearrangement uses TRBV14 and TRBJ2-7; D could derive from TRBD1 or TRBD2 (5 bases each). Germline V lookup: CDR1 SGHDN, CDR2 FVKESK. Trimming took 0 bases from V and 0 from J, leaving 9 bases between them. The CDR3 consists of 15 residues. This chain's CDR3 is CASSQEGESSYEQYF. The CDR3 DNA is TGTGCCAGCAGCCAAGAAGGGGAGAGCTCCTACGAGCAGTACTTC.

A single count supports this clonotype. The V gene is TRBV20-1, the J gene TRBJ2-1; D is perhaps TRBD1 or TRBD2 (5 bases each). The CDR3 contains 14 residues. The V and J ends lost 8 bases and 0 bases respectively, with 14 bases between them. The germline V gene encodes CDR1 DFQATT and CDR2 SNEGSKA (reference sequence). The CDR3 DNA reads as TGCAGTACCGGGGCTCTAGGCTCCTACAATGAGCAGTTCTTC. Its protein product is CSTGALGSYNEQFF.

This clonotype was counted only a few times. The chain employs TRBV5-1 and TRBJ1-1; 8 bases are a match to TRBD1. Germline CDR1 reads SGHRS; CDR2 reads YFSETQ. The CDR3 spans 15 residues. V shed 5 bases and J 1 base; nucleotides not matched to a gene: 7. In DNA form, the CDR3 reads TGCGCCAGCAGTAAGGCCGGGACAGGGAACACTGAAGCTTTCTTT. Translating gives CASSKAGTGNTEAFF.

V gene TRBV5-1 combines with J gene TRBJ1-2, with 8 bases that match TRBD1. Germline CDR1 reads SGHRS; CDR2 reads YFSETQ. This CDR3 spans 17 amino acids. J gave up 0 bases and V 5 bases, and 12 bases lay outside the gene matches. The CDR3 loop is CASSPDRAHLSNYGYTF. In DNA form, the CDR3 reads TGCGCCAGCAGTCCGGACAGGGCCCACCTCTCTAACTATGGCTACACCTTC.

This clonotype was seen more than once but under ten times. CDR3 sequence (DNA): TGCAGCGTTGGCCAACACAGGGATCACAATGAGCAGTTCTTC. As protein: CSVGQHRDHNEQFF. The chain employs TRBV29-1 and TRBJ2-1; possible D gene TRBD1, 6 bases. Trimming removed 4 bases at V and 5 bases at J, with 15 bases between. The germline V gene has CDR1 SQVTM and CDR2 ANQGSEA. The CDR3 spans 14 residues.